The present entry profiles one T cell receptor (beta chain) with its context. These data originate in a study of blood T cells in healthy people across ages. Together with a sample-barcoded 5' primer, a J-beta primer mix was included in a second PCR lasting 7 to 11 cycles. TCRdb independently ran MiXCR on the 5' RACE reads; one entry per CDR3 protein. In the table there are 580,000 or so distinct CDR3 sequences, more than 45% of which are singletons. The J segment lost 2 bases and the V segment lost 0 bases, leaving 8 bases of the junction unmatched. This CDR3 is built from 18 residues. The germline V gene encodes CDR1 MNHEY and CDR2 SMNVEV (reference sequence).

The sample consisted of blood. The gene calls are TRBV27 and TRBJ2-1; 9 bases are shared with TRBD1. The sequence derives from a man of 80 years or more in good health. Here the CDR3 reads CASSLSPLTGGPYNEQFF. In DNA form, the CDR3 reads TGTGCCAGCAGTTTATCCCCCCTGACAGGGGGGCCCTACAATGAGCAGTTCTTC.